Listed below are T cell receptor beta chains from one sample, sequenced in a study of T-cell reconstitution after alpha-beta-depleted transplantation in children. TCRdb re-analysed the PCR reads in MiXCR, keeping a single row per CDR3 protein. The sample includes a few hundred thousand distinct CDR3 sequences, almost 8% seen only once; the top ten take 8.5% to 9.5%. Sequenced here: peripheral blood, sampled 360 days after TCRalphabeta/CD19-depleted stem cell transplant. The receptors were gathered from a female patient between 2 and 15 years old who had a stem cell transplant for Fanconi anemia, so the T cells may come from the graft donor. The CDR3 runs from the conserved cysteine through the conserved F or W.

len: 16; v_gene: TRBV6-1; CDR3aa: CASSITAPGGTGELFF
len: 16; v_gene: TRBV24-1; CDR3aa: CATSDPGLAGDRTQYF
len: 18; v_gene: TRBV28; CDR3aa: CASSLGIAGRQGGSPLHF
len: 15; v_gene: TRBV7-2; CDR3aa: CASSLVTGGENTIYF
len: 15; v_gene: TRBV18; CDR3aa: CASSPRGRGTGELFF
len: 17; v_gene: TRBV12-3/TRBV12-4; CDR3aa: CASTLDVGGNQEYTQYF
len: 16; v_gene: TRBV24-1; CDR3aa: CATSDPQGQLADTQYF
len: 14; v_gene: TRBV18; CDR3aa: CASSPVQHQETQYF
len: 16; v_gene: TRBV7-3; CDR3aa: CASSFGPMSSYNEQFF
len: 13; v_gene: TRBV28; CDR3aa: CASTSGGKNMDFF
len: 19; v_gene: TRBV10-3; CDR3aa: CAISESYRVGDSSYNEQFF
len: 14; v_gene: TRBV9; CDR3aa: CASSVGSGRETQYF
len: 18; v_gene: TRBV7-6; CDR3aa: CASSSRTSGGASTDTQYF
len: 14; v_gene: TRBV10-3; CDR3aa: CAISERQGWVEQYF
len: 13; v_gene: TRBV12-3/TRBV12-4; CDR3aa: CASSLRVTDTQYF